This TCR beta chain was found in a study of OX40 agonist ivuxolimab in advanced cancers. The wider study: The drug used for patients, ivuxolimab, was an agonistic anti-OX40 (CD134) antibody. Prior checkpoint blockade (anti-PD-1, anti-PD-L1 or anti-CTLA-4) was permitted; approximately 44% had it. Dosing consisted of intravenous ivuxolimab at 0.01 to 10 mg/kg every 2 weeks.

This clone was seen just once. Researchers took blood at baseline, on cycle 4 day 1, and on cycle 7 day 1. Using immunoSEQ multiplex PCR, the repertoire was profiled, and TCRdb retains in-frame clones only, with some absent. The sample carries tens of thousands of clones, just over 85% recorded once. Germline-derived CDR1 and CDR2 are MNHEY and SVGAGI. CDR3 length: 14 residues. The V and J ends lost 2 bases and 5 bases respectively, with 12 bases between them. Sample: CD4+ or CD8+ T cells sorted from blood, taken in a trial of the OX40 agonist ivuxolimab. The chain carries TRBV6-5 and TRBJ2-5; D ambiguous. The sequence was obtained from an adult with an advanced solid tumor such as melanoma, head and neck, liver or kidney cancer. The CDR3 sequence: CASSYGGAGETQYF. The CDR3 region has the DNA TGTGCCAGCAGTTACGGCGGAGCTGGGGAGACCCAGTACTTC.